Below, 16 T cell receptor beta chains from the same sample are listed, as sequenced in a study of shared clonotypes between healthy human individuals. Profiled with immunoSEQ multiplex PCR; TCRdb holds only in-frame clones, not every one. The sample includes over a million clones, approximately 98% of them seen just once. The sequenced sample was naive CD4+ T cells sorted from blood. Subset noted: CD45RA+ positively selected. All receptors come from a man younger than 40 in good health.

The CDR3 region is CASSYNSGRRQETQYF. In DNA, the CDR3 is TGTGCCAGCAGCTATAATAGCGGGAGGCGACAAGAGACCCAGTACTTC. V and J are TRBV11-2 and TRBJ2-5, with 10 bases fitting TRBD2. Trimming removed 4 bases from V and 2 bases from J; junction bases left unmatched: 7. CDR3 length: 16 amino acids. Germline V gene lookup returns CDR1 SGHAT and CDR2 FQNNGV.

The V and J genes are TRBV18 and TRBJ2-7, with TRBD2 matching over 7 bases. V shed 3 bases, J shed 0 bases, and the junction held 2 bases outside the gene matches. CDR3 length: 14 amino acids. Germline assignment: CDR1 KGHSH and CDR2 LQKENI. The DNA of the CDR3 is TGTGCCAGCTCACCCAGGACTAGCTCCTACGAGCAGTACTTC. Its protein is CASSPRTSSYEQYF.

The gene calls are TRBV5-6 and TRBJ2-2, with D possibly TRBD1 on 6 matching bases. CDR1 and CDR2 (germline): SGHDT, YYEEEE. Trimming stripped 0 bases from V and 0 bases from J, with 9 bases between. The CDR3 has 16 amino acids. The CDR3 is CASSLVGTPNTGELFF. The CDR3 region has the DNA TGTGCCAGCAGCTTGGTCGGGACACCGAACACCGGGGAGCTGTTTTTT.

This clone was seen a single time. CDR3 region: CASSSLGSTRSGGYTF. The DNA for the CDR3 is TGTGCCAGCAGCTCTCTGGGCAGTACCCGATCGGGTGGCTACACCTTC. The gene calls are TRBV7-2 and TRBJ1-2, with no clear D. CDR1 and CDR2 from the germline V gene are SGHTA and FQGNSA. The CDR3 length is 16 residues. V was cut by 4 bases and J by 7 bases, with 22 bases left in between.

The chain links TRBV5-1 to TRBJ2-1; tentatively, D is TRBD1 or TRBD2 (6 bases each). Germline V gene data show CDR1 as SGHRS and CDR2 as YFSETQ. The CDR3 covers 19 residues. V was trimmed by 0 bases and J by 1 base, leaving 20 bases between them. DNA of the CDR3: TGCGCCAGCAGCTTGGGGGGATACCAGGGGAGGAGTTCCTACAATGAGCAGTTCTTC. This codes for CASSLGGYQGRSSYNEQFF.

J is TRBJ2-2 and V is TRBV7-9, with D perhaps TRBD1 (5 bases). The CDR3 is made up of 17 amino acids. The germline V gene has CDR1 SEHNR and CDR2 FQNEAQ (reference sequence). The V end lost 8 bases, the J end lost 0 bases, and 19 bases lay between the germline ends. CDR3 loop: CASSPPAGSANTGELFF. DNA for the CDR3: TGTGCCAGCTCCCCCCCGGCAGGGTCGGCGAACACCGGGGAGCTGTTTTTT.

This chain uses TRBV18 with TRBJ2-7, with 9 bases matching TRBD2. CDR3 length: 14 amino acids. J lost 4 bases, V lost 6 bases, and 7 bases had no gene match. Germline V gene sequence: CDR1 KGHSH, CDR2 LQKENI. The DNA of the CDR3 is TGTGCCAGCTCTACCGGGACTAGCAGATACGAGCAGTACTTC. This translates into CASSTGTSRYEQYF.

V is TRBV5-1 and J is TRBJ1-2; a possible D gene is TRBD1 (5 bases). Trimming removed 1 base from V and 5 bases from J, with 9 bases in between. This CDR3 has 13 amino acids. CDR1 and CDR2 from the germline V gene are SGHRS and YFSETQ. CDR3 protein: CASSLTGIYGYTF. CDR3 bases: TGCGCCAGCAGCTTGACAGGAATTTATGGCTACACCTTC.

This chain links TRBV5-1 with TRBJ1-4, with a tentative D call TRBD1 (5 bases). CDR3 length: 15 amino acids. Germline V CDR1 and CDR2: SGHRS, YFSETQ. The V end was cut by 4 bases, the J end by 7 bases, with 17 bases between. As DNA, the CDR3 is TGCGCCAGCAGCACTTCAGGGTCTCGCGGTGAAAAACTGTTTTTT. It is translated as CASSTSGSRGEKLFF.

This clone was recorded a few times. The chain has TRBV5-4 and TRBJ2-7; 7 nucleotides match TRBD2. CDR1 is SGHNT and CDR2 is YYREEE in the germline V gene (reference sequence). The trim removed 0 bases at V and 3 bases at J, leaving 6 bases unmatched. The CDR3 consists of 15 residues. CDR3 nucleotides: TGTGCCAGCAGCTTGGGCGGGAGTTTAGACTACGAGCAGTACTTC. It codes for CASSLGGSLDYEQYF.

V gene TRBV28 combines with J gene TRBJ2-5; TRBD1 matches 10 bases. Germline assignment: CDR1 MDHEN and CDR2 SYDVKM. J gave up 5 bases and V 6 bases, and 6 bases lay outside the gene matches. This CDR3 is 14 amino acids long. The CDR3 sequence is CASRLDRGRETQYF. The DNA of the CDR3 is TGTGCCAGCAGACTAGACAGGGGGCGGGAGACCCAGTACTTC. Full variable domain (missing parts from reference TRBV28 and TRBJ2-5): DVKVTQSSRYLVKRTGEKVFLECVQDMDHENMFWYRQDPGLGLRLIYFSYDVKMKEKGDIPEGYSVSREKKERFSLILESASTNQTSMYLCASRLDRGRETQYFGPGTRLLVL.

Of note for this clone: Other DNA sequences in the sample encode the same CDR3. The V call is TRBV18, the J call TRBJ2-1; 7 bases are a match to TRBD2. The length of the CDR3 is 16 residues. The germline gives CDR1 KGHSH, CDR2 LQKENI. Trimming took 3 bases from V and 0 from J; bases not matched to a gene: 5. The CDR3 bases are TGTGCCAGCTCACCTCTTGGCGGGAGCTCCTACAATGAGCAGTTCTTC. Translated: CASSPLGGSSYNEQFF.

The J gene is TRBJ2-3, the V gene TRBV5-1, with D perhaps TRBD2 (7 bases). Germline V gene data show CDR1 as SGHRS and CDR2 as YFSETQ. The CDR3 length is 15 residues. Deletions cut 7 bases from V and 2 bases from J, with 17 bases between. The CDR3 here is CASVRAGQITDTQYF. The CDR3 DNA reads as TGCGCCAGCGTTCGAGCGGGACAAATCACAGATACGCAGTATTTT.

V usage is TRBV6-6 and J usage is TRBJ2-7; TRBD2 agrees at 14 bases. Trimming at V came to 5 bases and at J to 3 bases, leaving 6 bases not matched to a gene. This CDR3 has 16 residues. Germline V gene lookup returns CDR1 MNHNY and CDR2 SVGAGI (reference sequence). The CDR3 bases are TGTGCCAGCAGTGGGGGGACTAGCGGGAGTATCTACGAGCAGTACTTC. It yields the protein CASSGGTSGSIYEQYF.

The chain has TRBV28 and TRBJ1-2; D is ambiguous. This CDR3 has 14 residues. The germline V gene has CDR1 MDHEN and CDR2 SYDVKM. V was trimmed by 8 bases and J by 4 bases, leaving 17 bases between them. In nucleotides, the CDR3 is TGTGCCAGCGGGCAGCTGATGGCAAGCTATGGCTACACCTTC. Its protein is CASGQLMASYGYTF.

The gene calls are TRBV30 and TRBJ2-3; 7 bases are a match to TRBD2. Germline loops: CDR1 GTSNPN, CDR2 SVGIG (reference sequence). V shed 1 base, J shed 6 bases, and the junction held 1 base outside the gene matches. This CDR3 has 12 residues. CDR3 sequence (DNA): TGTGCCTGGAGTGGGACTAGGGATACGCAGTATTTT. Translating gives CAWSGTRDTQYF.